This TCR beta chain is drawn from a study of blood T cell repertoires in COVID-19. Whole-study context: Samples of COVID-19 (acute and convalescent) were obtained from the United States, Italy and Spain.

Authors' data handling: It was from reference gene primer amplification that nucleated cell counts were estimated. The assay was immunoSEQ multiplex PCR, and TCRdb's table has in-frame clones only and misses some. The V and J calls and clone size are taken from that table; D and trimming were inferred from the DNA. Found here are roughly 250,000 clones, about 87% of them singletons; the top ten hold approximately 9%. The CDR3 consists of 11 residues. Between the trimmed V and J ends, which lost 5 bases and 5 bases, there was a span of 5 bases. Germline loops: CDR1 SGHRS, CDR2 YFSETQ. This chain connects TRBV5-1 to TRBJ2-1; no reliable D call. The source is a human donor in a cohort sampled during active COVID-19. Sequenced material: peripheral blood. The CDR3 nucleotides read TGCGCCAGCAGACTCCACAATGAGCAGTTCTTC. Encoded protein: CASRLHNEQFF. The full variable domain, in which reference TRBV5-1 and TRBJ2-1 provide the parts outside the CDR3, is KAGVTQTPRYLIKTRGQQVTLSCSPISGHRSVSWYQQTPGQGLQFLFEYFSETQRNKGNFPGRFSGRQFSNSRSEMNVSTLELGDSALYLCASRLHNEQFFGPGTRLTVL.